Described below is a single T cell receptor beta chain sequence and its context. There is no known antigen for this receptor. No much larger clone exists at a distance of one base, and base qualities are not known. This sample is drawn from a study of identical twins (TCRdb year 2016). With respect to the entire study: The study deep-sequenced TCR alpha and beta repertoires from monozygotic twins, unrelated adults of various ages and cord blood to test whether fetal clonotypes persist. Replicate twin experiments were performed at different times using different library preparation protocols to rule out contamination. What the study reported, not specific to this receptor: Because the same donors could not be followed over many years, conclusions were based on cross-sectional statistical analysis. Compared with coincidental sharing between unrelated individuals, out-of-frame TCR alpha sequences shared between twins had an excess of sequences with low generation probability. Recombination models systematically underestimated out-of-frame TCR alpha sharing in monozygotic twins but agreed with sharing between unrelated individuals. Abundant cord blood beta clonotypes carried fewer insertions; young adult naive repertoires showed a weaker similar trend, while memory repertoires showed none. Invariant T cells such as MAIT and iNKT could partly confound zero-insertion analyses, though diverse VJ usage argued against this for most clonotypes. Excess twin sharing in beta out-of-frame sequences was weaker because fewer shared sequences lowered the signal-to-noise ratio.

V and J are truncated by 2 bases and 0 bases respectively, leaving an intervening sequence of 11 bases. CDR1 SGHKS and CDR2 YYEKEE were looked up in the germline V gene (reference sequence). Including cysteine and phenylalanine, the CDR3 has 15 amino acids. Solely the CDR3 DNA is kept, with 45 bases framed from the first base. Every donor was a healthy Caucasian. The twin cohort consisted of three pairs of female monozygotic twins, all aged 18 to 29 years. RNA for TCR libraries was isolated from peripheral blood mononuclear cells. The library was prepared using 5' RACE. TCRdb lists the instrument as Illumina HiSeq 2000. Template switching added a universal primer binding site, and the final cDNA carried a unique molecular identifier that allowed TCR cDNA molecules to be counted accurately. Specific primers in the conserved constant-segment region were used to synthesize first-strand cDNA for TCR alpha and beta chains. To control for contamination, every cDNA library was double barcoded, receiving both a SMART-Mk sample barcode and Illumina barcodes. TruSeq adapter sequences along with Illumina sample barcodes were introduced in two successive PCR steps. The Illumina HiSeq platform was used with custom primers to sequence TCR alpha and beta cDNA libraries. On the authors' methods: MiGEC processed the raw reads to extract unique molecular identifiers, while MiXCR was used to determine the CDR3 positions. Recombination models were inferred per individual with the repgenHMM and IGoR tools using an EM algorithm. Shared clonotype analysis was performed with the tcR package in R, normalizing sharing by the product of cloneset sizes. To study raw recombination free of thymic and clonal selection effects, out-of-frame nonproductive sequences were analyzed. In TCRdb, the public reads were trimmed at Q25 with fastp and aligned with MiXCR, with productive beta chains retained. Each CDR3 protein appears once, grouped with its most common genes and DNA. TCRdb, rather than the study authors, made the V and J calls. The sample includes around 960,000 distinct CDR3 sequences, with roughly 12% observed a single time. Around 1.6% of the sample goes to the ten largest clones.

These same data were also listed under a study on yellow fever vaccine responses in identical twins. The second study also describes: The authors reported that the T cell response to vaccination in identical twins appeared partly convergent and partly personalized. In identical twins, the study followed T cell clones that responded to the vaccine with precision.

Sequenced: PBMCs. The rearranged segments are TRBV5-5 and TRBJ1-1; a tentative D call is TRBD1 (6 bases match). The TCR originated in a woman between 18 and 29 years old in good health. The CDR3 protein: CASSLGQFMNTEAFF. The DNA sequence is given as TGTGCCAGCAGCTTAGGACAGTTCATGAACACTGAAGCTTTCTTT. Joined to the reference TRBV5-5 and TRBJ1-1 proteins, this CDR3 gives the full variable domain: DAGVTQSPTHLIKTRGQQVTLRCSPISGHKSVSWYQQVLGQGPQFIFQYYEKEERGRGNFPDRFSARQFPNYSSELNVNALLLGDSALYLCASSLGQFMNTEAFFGQGTRLTVV.